Shown below are 7 T cell receptor beta chains from a single sample sequenced in a study of CD8 T cells in ankylosing spondylitis. MiXCR, applied by TCRdb to the 5' RACE reads, yields one record per CDR3 protein. The repertoire holds 300,000 to 350,000 distinct CDR3 sequences, with roughly 20% as singletons. Sequenced sample: blood, either unsorted or a sorted T cell fraction (not recorded which). The receptors come from a female donor with ankylosing spondylitis or in good health (not recorded which).

Many counts were recorded for this clonotype. The V and J genes are TRBV23-1 and TRBJ1-5, with D unresolved. TRBV23-1 is an open reading frame, and its role is uncertain. Trimming removed 2 bases at V and 5 bases at J, with 16 bases between. The CDR3 runs to 16 residues. The CDR3 loop is CASSQGVTARDQPQHF. In DNA, the CDR3 is TGCGCCAGCAGTCAAGGGGTGACGGCACGGGATCAGCCCCAGCATTTT.

In its sample, this clonotype was seen many times. The rearrangement joins TRBV7-2 to TRBJ2-7; 7 nucleotides agree with TRBD2. The junction had 8 bases not matched to a gene; V was cut back by 2 bases and J by 4 bases. Germline V gene sequence: CDR1 SGHTA, CDR2 FQGNSA. The CDR3 is made up of 15 amino acids. CDR3: CASSLTVTSWYEQYF. CDR3 sequence (DNA): TGTGCCAGCAGCTTAACCGTGACTAGCTGGTACGAGCAGTACTTC.

The chain employs TRBV28 and TRBJ1-5; D is undetermined. The CDR3 totals 13 residues. V was shortened by 6 bases and J by 0 bases, with 6 bases between the two germline ends. From germline, CDR1 is MDHEN and CDR2 SYDVKM. For the CDR3, the DNA is TGTGCCAGCAGGCGTAATAGCAATCAGCCCCAGCATTTT. This encodes CASRRNSNQPQHF. The full variable domain, with the rest looked up from reference TRBV28 and TRBJ1-5, is DVKVTQSSRYLVKRTGEKVFLECVQDMDHENMFWYRQDPGLGLRLIYFSYDVKMKEKGDIPEGYSVSREKKERFSLILESASTNQTSMYLCASRRNSNQPQHFGDGTRLSIL.

The V call is TRBV5-1, the J call TRBJ1-4, with 7 bases aligning to TRBD1. The junction had 3 bases not matched to a gene; V was cut back by 5 bases and J by 5 bases. Germline V gene data show CDR1 as SGHRS and CDR2 as YFSETQ. The CDR3 contains 13 residues. The CDR3 loop is CASSGTANEKLFF. The CDR3, as DNA: TGCGCCAGCAGTGGGACAGCGAATGAAAAACTGTTTTTT.

This chain links TRBV5-1 with TRBJ1-3; no clear D gene. This CDR3 is 17 amino acids long. Deletions cut 0 bases from V and 0 bases from J, with 13 bases between. CDR1 and CDR2 (germline): SGHRS, YFSETQ. CDR3 sequence: CASSLAPDPVSGNTIYF. The CDR3 DNA is TGCGCCAGCAGCTTGGCTCCAGACCCTGTCTCTGGAAACACCATATATTTT.

The gene calls are TRBV20-1 and TRBJ2-3, with TRBD1 matching over 7 bases. Trimming cost V 0 bases and J 8 bases; bases outside gene matches: 5. CDR3 length equals 13 residues. Germline values: CDR1 DFQATT, CDR2 SNEGSKA (reference sequence). This CDR3 is CSARDGTEITQYF. CDR3 DNA sequence: TGCAGTGCTAGAGATGGGACAGAGATTACGCAGTATTTT.

The gene calls are TRBV21-1 and TRBJ2-7; TRBD2, the table's D call, was not compared with the DNA. TRBV21-1 is assigned pseudogene status. The CDR3 runs 16 residues. CDR3 residues: CASSKGASGSSYEQYF. CDR3 nucleotide sequence: TGTGCCAGCAGCAAAGGGGCTAGCGGGTCCTCCTACGAGCAGTACTTC.